This entry lists 29 T cell receptor beta chains sequenced from one sample in a study of Ad26.COV2.S vaccination and SARS-CoV-2 variants. Treatment noted: roughly 18 received Ad26.COV2.S at low or high dose, single or two shots; 5 received placebo; per-sample allocation not given. Each sample was drawn 63 days after the first injection (of vaccine or placebo). Libraries were prepared by immunoSEQ multiplex PCR; TCRdb keeps only in-frame clonotypes and omits some of them. The sample carries 200,000 to 300,000 clones, 88% recorded once. Sequences were derived from peripheral blood, sampled in a trial of Ad26.COV2.S vaccine versus placebo. The receptors here all came from a person between 18 and 60 years old who received the Ad26.COV2.S COVID-19 vaccine or a placebo.

In DNA, the CDR3 is TGCGCCAGCAGCTTGAATCGCCGGGTGGAGACTGAAGCTTTCTTT. Translating gives CASSLNRRVETEAFF. This chain uses TRBV5-1 with TRBJ1-1, with no clear D. Germline loops: CDR1 SGHRS, CDR2 YFSETQ. This CDR3 has 15 residues. With 1 base removed from V and 5 bases from J, the gap between germline ends came to 15 bases.

The gene calls are TRBV19 and TRBJ1-5, with 7 bases that match TRBD1. The CDR3 spans 16 residues. The V segment lost 3 bases and the J segment 3 bases; nucleotides outside the gene matches: 8. CDR1 is LNHDA, CDR2 SQIVND, per germline (reference sequence). The chain's CDR3 is CASSMSAGGTNQPQHF. The CDR3 nucleotides are TGTGCCAGTAGTATGTCGGCAGGGGGTACCAATCAGCCCCAGCATTTT.

V and J are TRBV28 and TRBJ2-2; the D gene is possibly TRBD2 (5 bases). The CDR3 is 14 amino acids. Deletions cut 2 bases from V and 3 bases from J, with 7 bases between. Germline CDR1 MDHEN, CDR2 SYDVKM. The CDR3 DNA is TGTGCCAGCAGTTTACCGGACTACACCGGGGAGCTGTTTTTT. Amino acid sequence: CASSLPDYTGELFF.

The chain recombines TRBV11-3 with TRBJ2-7; D unclear. The ends were cut back, 1 base at V and 0 bases at J, with 10 bases in the middle. From germline, CDR1 is SGHNT and CDR2 YENEEA. CDR3 length: 15 residues. The CDR3 region is CASSLGGAASYEQYF. The CDR3 DNA reads TGTGCCAGCAGCTTAGGAGGAGCCGCCTCCTACGAGCAGTACTTC. Full variable domain (remainder filled in from reference TRBV11-3 and TRBJ2-7): EAGVVQSPRYKIIEKKQPVAFWCNPISGHNTLYWYLQNLGQGPELLIRYENEEAVDDSQLPKDRFSAERLKGVDSTLKIQPAELGDSAVYLCASSLGGAASYEQYFGPGTRLTVT.

This chain connects TRBV6-1 to TRBJ1-5; TRBD1 matches 7 bases. The CDR3 consists of 14 residues. V lost 3 bases, J lost 3 bases, and 2 bases stayed unmatched. Per the germline V gene, CDR1 is MNHNS and CDR2 is SASEGT. CDR3 DNA: TGTGCCAGCAGTGAGGGACAGCCCAATCAGCCCCAGCATTTT. Encoded protein: CASSEGQPNQPQHF.

The chain employs TRBV27 and TRBJ1-5, with a tentative D call TRBD1 (6 bases). In germline, CDR1 is MNHEY, CDR2 SMNVEV (reference sequence). The CDR3 has 15 amino acids. The V end lost 2 bases, the J end lost 5 bases, and 13 bases lay between the germline ends. DNA for the CDR3: TGTGCCAGCAGTTTAGGAGGGAGGGGGGATCAGCCCCAGCATTTT. As protein: CASSLGGRGDQPQHF.

The rearrangement joins TRBV4-3 to TRBJ2-7; D is uncertain. The CDR3 is 15 residues long. Germline CDR1 is LGHNA and CDR2 is YSLEER. Trimming pared 0 bases from V and 0 bases from J, leaving 9 bases between. CDR3 bases: TGCGCCAGCAGCCAAGATTGGCATTCCTCCTACGAGCAGTACTTC. This translates into CASSQDWHSSYEQYF.

This clone was seen just once. V usage is TRBV18 and J usage is TRBJ2-3; D uncertain. Germline CDR1 is KGHSH and CDR2 is LQKENI. This CDR3 contains 15 residues. V was cut by 0 bases and J by 7 bases, with 14 bases left in between. The chain's CDR3 is CASSPPRVATHTQYF. In nucleotides, the CDR3 is TGTGCCAGCTCACCACCACGGGTCGCCACGCATACGCAGTATTTT.

The CDR3 DNA reads as TGTGCCAGCAGCCCCCCAAGACGACAGGGCCAAGAGACCCAGTACTTC. Translation: CASSPPRRQGQETQYF. The rearrangement joins TRBV7-2 to TRBJ2-5; 7 bases agree with TRBD1. Germline loops: CDR1 SGHTA, CDR2 FQGNSA. Trimming at V came to 5 bases and at J to 1 base, leaving 10 bases not matched to a gene. The CDR3 is 16 residues long.

This clone came up a few times. The chain joins TRBV14 to TRBJ2-7, with a tentative D call TRBD1 (5 bases). V lost 4 bases, J lost 3 bases, and 10 bases lay in between. The V gene's germline CDR1 is SGHDN and CDR2 FVKESK. This CDR3 has 13 residues. The DNA for the CDR3 is TGTGCCAGCAGCCGAGTAGGACACTACGAGCAGTACTTC. This encodes CASSRVGHYEQYF.

This clone was detected only once. V usage is TRBV18 and J usage is TRBJ1-2; the D gene is possibly TRBD1 (5 bases). Germline V gene lookup returns CDR1 KGHSH and CDR2 LQKENI. V dropped 2 bases and J dropped 4 bases, with 11 bases sitting between them. This CDR3 spans 14 amino acids. CDR3 loop: CASSPGTDAYGYTF. DNA of the CDR3: TGTGCCAGCTCACCAGGGACCGACGCCTATGGCTACACCTTC. The full variable domain, its missing parts supplied by reference TRBV18 and TRBJ1-2, is NAGVMQNPRHLVRRRGQEARLRCSPMKGHSHVYWYRQLPEEGLKFMVYLQKENIIDESGMPKERFSAEFPKEGPSILRIQQVVRGDSAAYFCASSPGTDAYGYTFGSGTRLTVV.

The chain links TRBV25-1 to TRBJ1-4; 8 nucleotides agree with TRBD1. With V trimmed by 8 bases and J by 8 bases, 13 bases remained unmatched. The CDR3 contains 15 residues. CDR1 MGHDK and CDR2 SYGVNS come from the germline V gene. CDR3 nucleotide sequence: TGTGCCAGCTCCCAAGCCGGGACAGGAGTAGAAAAACTGTTTTTT. Its protein is CASSQAGTGVEKLFF.

The gene calls are TRBV6-6 and TRBJ2-3; no clear D. The CDR3 totals 14 residues. Germline CDR1 is MNHNY and CDR2 is SVGAGI (reference sequence). V was trimmed by 7 bases and J by 4 bases, leaving 15 bases between them. In DNA form, the CDR3 reads TGTGCCAGCAATACCCACGGTGAGGCAGATACGCAGTATTTT. Translation gives CASNTHGEADTQYF.

The chain carries TRBV18 and TRBJ1-4; D gene uncertain. The CDR3 spans 16 residues. Trimming removed 4 bases from V and 3 bases from J, with 15 bases in between. CDR1 is KGHSH and CDR2 is LQKENI in the germline V gene. CDR3 sequence reads: CASSQGPSAANEKLFF. Here the CDR3 DNA reads TGTGCCAGCTCACAAGGACCGAGCGCAGCTAATGAAAAACTGTTTTTT.

The gene calls are TRBV10-3 and TRBJ2-7; D possibly corresponds to TRBD2 (5 bases). Between the trimmed V and J ends, which lost 7 bases and 4 bases, there was a span of 14 bases. Per germline, CDR1 ENHRY and CDR2 SYGVKD. The CDR3 extends over 13 amino acids. The CDR3 DNA is TGTGCCATCATGCGCGGGCTCGAGTACGAGCAGTACTTC. The encoded protein is CAIMRGLEYEQYF.

The rearrangement joins TRBV5-4 to TRBJ2-3; perhaps TRBD1 as D (5 bases). Deletions cut 4 bases from V and 3 bases from J, with 18 bases between. The germline CDR1 and CDR2 sequences are SGHNT and YYREEE (reference sequence). The CDR3 loop spans 16 amino acids. For the CDR3, the DNA is TGTGCCAGCAGCCTGACCGGTTTGGGGCAGACAGATACGCAGTATTTT. Translated, it gives CASSLTGLGQTDTQYF.

This rearrangement joins TRBV18 to TRBJ1-2, with TRBD1 identical over 8 bases. Germline V gives CDR1 KGHSH, CDR2 LQKENI. This CDR3 comprises 13 residues. Germline trimming cut 5 bases from V and 7 bases from J; bases unmatched to any gene: 6. CDR3 in amino acids: CASSSTGDPGYTF. CDR3 bases: TGTGCCAGCTCATCGACAGGGGATCCTGGCTACACCTTC.

V and J are TRBV5-1 and TRBJ2-7; D not certain. The CDR3 spans 16 residues. Germline lookup yields CDR1 SGHRS and CDR2 YFSETQ. The V gene lost 0 bases and the J gene lost 2 bases, with 15 bases spanning the gap. The CDR3 region is CASSLDGLAGPYEQYF. In nucleotides, the CDR3 is TGCGCCAGCAGCTTGGACGGTCTGGCAGGTCCCTACGAGCAGTACTTC.

The CDR3 region has the DNA TGTGCCAGCAGCTTCTCGGAGGGGGCGCGCGGCTACACCTTC. Translated: CASSFSEGARGYTF. The chain uses TRBV7-2 and TRBJ1-2, with 7 nucleotides matching TRBD1. The CDR3 has 14 amino acids. The germline V gene has CDR1 SGHTA and CDR2 FQGNSA. Unmatched junction bases numbered 9, after V lost 3 bases and J lost 8 bases.

This clone was observed a few times. V and J are TRBV3-1 (or the pseudogene TRBV3-2) and TRBJ1-6; TRBD1 aligns across 7 bases. The CDR3 covers 16 residues. Losses at the gene ends were 3 bases for V and 14 bases for J; bases not matched to a gene: 16. From germline, CDR1 is LGHDT and CDR2 YNNKEL (reference sequence). The CDR3 sequence is CASSQGATGPFGALHF. CDR3 sequence (DNA): TGTGCCAGCAGCCAGGGGGCGACAGGGCCTTTTGGGGCCCTCCACTTT.

V gene TRBV5-4 combines with J gene TRBJ1-4; D gene ambiguous. Germline assignment: CDR1 SGHNT and CDR2 YYREEE (reference sequence). The CDR3 is 15 amino acids. V lost 1 base and J 4 bases, leaving 11 bases between the germline ends. CDR3 DNA sequence: TGTGCCAGCAGCTTGACGTTGGGAAGTAATGAAAAACTGTTTTTT. Its protein product is CASSLTLGSNEKLFF. Combining the CDR3 with reference TRBV5-4 and TRBJ1-4 gives the whole variable domain ETGVTQSPTHLIKTRGQQVTLRCSSQSGHNTVSWYQQALGQGPQFIFQYYREEENGRGNFPPRFSGLQFPNYSSELNVNALELDDSALYLCASSLTLGSNEKLFFGSGTQLSVL.

The J gene is TRBJ2-1, the V gene TRBV9; TRBD2 agrees at 9 bases. CDR3 length equals 15 residues. The V and J ends lost 7 bases and 9 bases, in that order; junction bases with no gene match: 14. The germline CDR1 and CDR2 sequences are SGDLS and YYNGEE. CDR3 region: CASRVVAGELSEQFF. The CDR3, as DNA: TGTGCCAGCCGAGTCGTAGCGGGAGAATTGAGTGAGCAGTTCTTC.

The chain joins TRBV27 to TRBJ2-7; the match to TRBD2 covers 13 bases. Germline CDR1 is MNHEY and CDR2 is SMNVEV (reference sequence). The CDR3 spans 16 residues. V was pared by 10 bases and J by 5 bases, with 14 bases of the junction left unmatched. CDR3: CATAPARLAGGDEQYF. CDR3 DNA: TGTGCCACTGCCCCGGCTCGACTAGCGGGGGGTGACGAGCAGTACTTC.

The chain uses TRBV5-6 and TRBJ2-2, with D tentatively TRBD2 (5 bases). Germline CDR1 is SGHDT and CDR2 is YYEEEE. The CDR3 extends over 16 amino acids. V lost 4 bases and J 5 bases, leaving 18 bases between the germline ends. CDR3 sequence reads: CASSPVLGRGTGELFF. In DNA form, the CDR3 reads TGTGCCAGCAGCCCTGTTTTGGGGAGAGGGACCGGGGAGCTGTTTTTT.

CDR3 loop: CASSVAERLGTEQFF. CDR3 DNA sequence: TGTGCCAGCAGCGTAGCCGAACGGTTGGGGACTGAGCAGTTCTTC. This chain connects TRBV9 to TRBJ2-1; D may be TRBD1 or TRBD2 (5 bases each). Germline V lookup: CDR1 SGDLS, CDR2 YYNGEE. This CDR3 region has 15 residues. V was cut by 0 bases and J by 9 bases, with 16 bases left in between.

This CDR3 is CASSDPLQGALNQPQHF. In DNA form, the CDR3 reads TGTGCCAGCAGTGATCCTCTTCAGGGGGCCCTTAACCAGCCCCAGCATTTT. The chain couples TRBV2 to TRBJ1-5; 8 bases are shared with TRBD1. V lost 3 bases to trimming and J lost 7 bases; unmatched junction nucleotides: 14. The length of the CDR3 is 17 residues. CDR1 and CDR2 from the germline V gene are SNHLY and FYNNEI. Drawing the rest from reference TRBV2 and TRBJ1-5, the complete variable domain is EPEVTQTPSHQVTQMGQEVILRCVPISNHLYFYWYRQILGQKVEFLVSFYNNEISEKSEIFDDQFSVERPDGSNFTLKIRSTKLEDSAMYFCASSDPLQGALNQPQHFGDGTRLSIL.

The V gene is TRBV5-4, the J gene TRBJ2-5, with no clear D. There are 14 residues in the CDR3. The V and J ends lost 2 bases and 2 bases respectively, with 10 bases between them. Looked up from germline, CDR1 is SGHNT and CDR2 is YYREEE (reference sequence). The CDR3 loop reads CASSFIGIQETQYF. The CDR3 coding sequence is TGTGCCAGCAGCTTTATAGGGATACAAGAGACCCAGTACTTC.

This chain connects TRBV5-1 to TRBJ2-2; possibly TRBD1 for D (5 bases). This CDR3 contains 14 residues. V was trimmed by 3 bases and J by 3 bases, leaving 9 bases between them. Germline CDR1 reads SGHRS; CDR2 reads YFSETQ. The CDR3 loop reads CASSSGSYTGELFF. CDR3 in DNA: TGCGCCAGCAGCTCAGGGTCGTACACCGGGGAGCTGTTTTTT.

The rearrangement joins TRBV5-4 to TRBJ2-1; D uncertain. V was clipped by 0 bases and J by 7 bases, with 5 bases between them. Germline lookup yields CDR1 SGHNT and CDR2 YYREEE (reference sequence). There are 12 residues in the CDR3. CDR3 sequence (DNA): TGTGCCAGCAGCTTGGGTACGAATGAGCAGTTCTTC. This translates into CASSLGTNEQFF.